Following are 27 T cell receptor beta chains from one sample sequenced in a study of a mutant IDH1 vaccine in newly diagnosed glioma. Their antigens are not known. Only in-frame clones appear in the TCRdb table, and some are missing; sequencing was by immunoSEQ multiplex PCR. The data contain approximately 11,000 clones, 81% of them singletons. Time point in this sample: week 47, end of study. The investigators gave 300 ug of mutant IDH1 20-mer peptide in each vaccine dose, together with topical imiquimod. Here the sequenced sample was PBMCs, taken from a glioma patient whose treatment included an IDH1 peptide vaccine. These receptors came from a man aged 25 to 40 with glioma.

The rearrangement joins TRBV11-2 to TRBJ2-2; 7 nucleotides line up with TRBD2. V trimming: 1 base; J trimming: 4 bases; junction bases outside the gene matches: 6. CDR1 and CDR2 from the germline V gene are SGHAT and FQNNGV. The CDR3 sequence is 16 residues long. CDR3 in amino acids: CASSLVSGMGTGELFF. CDR3 sequence (DNA): TGTGCCAGCAGCTTAGTGAGCGGGATGGGCACCGGGGAGCTGTTTTTT. Looking up the rest from reference TRBV11-2 and TRBJ2-2 gives the full variable domain: EAGVAQSPRYKIIEKRQSVAFWCNPISGHATLYWYQQILGQGPKLLIQFQNNGVVDDSQLPKDRFSAERLKGVDSTLKIQPAKLEDSAVYLCASSLVSGMGTGELFFGEGSRLTVL.

The rearrangement links TRBV7-9 to TRBJ1-3, with 9 bases lining up with TRBD1. The V gene's germline CDR1 is SEHNR and CDR2 FQNEAQ (reference sequence). This CDR3 is 19 amino acids long. V was clipped by 3 bases and J by 4 bases; unmatched bases: 16. This CDR3 is CASSLGTGGWNSGGNTIYF. CDR3 coding DNA: TGTGCCAGCAGCTTGGGCACAGGGGGCTGGAACTCAGGGGGAAACACCATATATTTT.

This sequence joins TRBV6-1 and TRBJ1-4, with 10 bases that match TRBD1. This CDR3 comprises 17 residues. Germline CDR1 and CDR2: MNHNS and SASEGT. The V gene end was trimmed by 5 bases and the J gene end by 0 bases; junction bases not matched to a gene: 6. Here the CDR3 reads CASSQGQGEATNEKLFF. For the CDR3, the DNA is TGTGCCAGCAGTCAAGGACAGGGGGAGGCAACTAATGAAAAACTGTTTTTT.

The V gene is TRBV4-2, the J gene TRBJ1-6; D is unclear. Trimming shortened V by 1 base and J by 13 bases, and 14 bases separated the two germline ends. The V gene's germline CDR1 is LGHNA and CDR2 YNFKEQ. This CDR3 spans 14 amino acids. CDR3 in DNA: TGTGCCAGCAGCCAAGGTCGGACCCAGGAGCCCCTCCACTTT. Translating gives CASSQGRTQEPLHF.

Worth noting for this clone: Compared with germline, one end of the junction differs, possibly owing to a read error. Other DNA sequences from this sample encode an identical CDR3 as well. The chain recombines TRBV7-9 with TRBJ1-1; D gene uncertain. CDR3 length: 13 amino acids. Germline V gene data show CDR1 as SEHNR and CDR2 as FQNEAQ (reference sequence). CDR3 DNA sequence: TGCGCCAGCAGCTTAATCTCGGGCTCTGAAGCTTTCTTT. Translating gives CASSLISGSEAFF.

As concerns this clone: The same CDR3 arises from other DNA sequences in this sample as well. This chain connects TRBV7-9 to TRBJ1-1, with no clear D. Germline lookup yields CDR1 SEHNR and CDR2 FQNEAQ (reference sequence). The CDR3 is 16 residues long. Trimming left V 0 bases short and J 2 bases short, with 13 bases between. The CDR3 nucleotides are TGTGCCAGCAGCTTAGCGTTGGCAGGAACCAACACTGAAGCTTTCTTT. It yields the protein CASSLALAGTNTEAFF.

The CDR3 here is CSVESIRAGELFF. CDR3 sequence (DNA): TGCAGCGTTGAATCTATCAGGGCCGGGGAGCTGTTTTTT. The chain couples TRBV29-1 to TRBJ2-2, with a tentative D call TRBD1 (5 bases). Per the germline V gene, CDR1 is SQVTM and CDR2 is ANQGSEA. The CDR3 sequence is 13 residues long. V was shortened by 2 bases and J by 6 bases, with 10 bases between the two germline ends.

The CDR3 DNA follows: TGCGCCAGCGGGGGACAGGGTGGAACTCAGCCCCAGCATTTT. As protein: CASGGQGGTQPQHF. The chain recombines TRBV10-2 with TRBJ1-5; 9 positions agree with TRBD1. The CDR3 contains 14 residues. Trimming removed 8 bases from V and 6 bases from J; junction bases left unmatched: 8. Germline V gene lookup returns CDR1 WSHSY and CDR2 SAAADI.

This chain uses TRBV5-4 with TRBJ1-4; D call uncertain. Germline CDR1 is SGHNT and CDR2 is YYREEE (reference sequence). This CDR3 contains 14 residues. Trimming stripped 5 bases from V and 7 bases from J, with 15 bases between. This chain's CDR3 is CASSLDLTGEKLFF. CDR3 bases: TGTGCCAGCAGTCTGGACCTTACGGGTGAAAAACTGTTTTTT.

J is TRBJ2-5 and V is TRBV9; D remains ambiguous. This CDR3 is 13 amino acids long. The germline V gene has CDR1 SGDLS and CDR2 YYNGEE. The V gene lost 4 bases and the J gene lost 4 bases, with 11 bases spanning the gap. The CDR3, as DNA: TGTGCCAGCAGCAGTTCGCCGTCAGAGACCCAGTACTTC. It yields the protein CASSSSPSETQYF.

This clone came up a few times. The chain joins TRBV5-1 to TRBJ2-2, with 13 bases identical to TRBD2. With V trimmed by 2 bases and J by 6 bases, 7 bases remained unmatched. The CDR3 is 17 amino acids. CDR1 is SGHRS, CDR2 YFSETQ, per germline. CDR3 DNA sequence: TGCGCCAGCAGCTTCTCCGGGACTAGCGGGATCCCCGGGGAGCTGTTTTTT. Amino acid sequence: CASSFSGTSGIPGELFF.

This clone was seen only once. The chain uses TRBV10-2 and TRBJ2-5; D is unclear. In germline, CDR1 is WSHSY, CDR2 SAAADI. The CDR3 spans 15 residues. Trimming cost V 2 bases and J 5 bases, with 15 bases left between them. The CDR3 protein is CASSEVIGKGETQYF. The CDR3 region has the DNA TGCGCCAGCAGTGAGGTTATAGGGAAAGGGGAGACCCAGTACTTC.

The V call is TRBV5-6, the J call TRBJ2-5; D is unresolved. This CDR3 spans 13 amino acids. Germline V lookup: CDR1 SGHDT, CDR2 YYEEEE. V was shortened by 0 bases and J by 2 bases, with 5 bases between the two germline ends. The CDR3 nucleotides are TGTGCCAGCAGCTTGGCGCAGCAAGAGACCCAGTACTTC. Residues: CASSLAQQETQYF.

V gene TRBV27 combines with J gene TRBJ1-1, with TRBD1 as a possible D gene (5 bases). CDR1 is MNHEY and CDR2 is SMNVEV in the germline V gene (reference sequence). The CDR3 loop spans 15 amino acids. Trimming removed 3 bases from V and 1 base from J, with 12 bases in between. The CDR3 bases are TGTGCCAGCAGTTTCGGGGTTGGGGCGAACACTGAAGCTTTCTTT. Protein product: CASSFGVGANTEAFF.

V usage is TRBV4-1 and J usage is TRBJ2-1, with D possibly being TRBD1 or TRBD2 (5 bases each). The V end lost 7 bases, the J end lost 3 bases, and 13 bases lay between the germline ends. The CDR3 has 14 amino acids. Germline V CDR1 and CDR2: MGHRA, YSYEKL. The CDR3 spells CASKRGAGYNEQFF. The CDR3 DNA reads as TGCGCCAGCAAACGGGGCGCGGGCTACAATGAGCAGTTCTTC.

This chain uses TRBV19 with TRBJ2-7; TRBD1 matches at 7 bases. This CDR3 comprises 13 residues. The ends lost 4 bases at V and 5 bases at J; junction bases unmatched: 5. Germline-derived CDR1 and CDR2 are LNHDA and SQIVND (reference sequence). CDR3 sequence reads: CASSKRTGHEQYF. The CDR3 nucleotides read TGTGCCAGTAGTAAGAGGACAGGTCACGAGCAGTACTTC. Variable domain in full (rest from reference TRBV19 and TRBJ2-7): DGGITQSPKYLFRKEGQNVTLSCEQNLNHDAMYWYRQDPGQGLRLIYYSQIVNDFQKGDIAEGYSVSREKKESFPLTVTSAQKNPTAFYLCASSKRTGHEQYFGPGTRLTVT.

This clone was recorded only once. The CDR3 protein is CASSQDLVSSYNEQFF. CDR3 in DNA: TGTGCCAGCAGCCAAGATTTGGTGAGCTCCTACAATGAGCAGTTCTTC. The rearrangement uses TRBV14 and TRBJ2-1; D remains unclear. V gave up 0 bases and J gave up 0 bases, with 9 bases separating them. Germline V CDR1 and CDR2: SGHDN, FVKESK. The CDR3 is 16 amino acids. Full variable domain (rest looked up from reference TRBV14 and TRBJ2-1): EAGVTQFPSHSVIEKGQTVTLRCDPISGHDNLYWYRRVMGKEIKFLLHFVKESKQDESGMPNNRFLAERTGGTYSTLKVQPAELEDSGVYFCASSQDLVSSYNEQFFGPGTRLTVL.

J is TRBJ1-2 and V is TRBV15; D possibly corresponds to TRBD1 (5 bases). Germline CDR1 and CDR2: LNHNV and YYDKDF (reference sequence). V lost 1 base, J lost 3 bases, and 12 bases lay in between. The length of the CDR3 is 15 residues. This chain's CDR3 is CATSRGTYGDYGYTF. The CDR3 coding sequence is TGTGCCACCAGCAGAGGGACATACGGGGACTATGGCTACACCTTC.

This clone showed up just a few times. J is TRBJ1-5 and V is TRBV19; D remains ambiguous. Trimming removed 9 bases from V and 4 bases from J, with 16 bases in between. The CDR3 is made up of 14 amino acids. Per germline, CDR1 LNHDA and CDR2 SQIVND (reference sequence). The CDR3 bases are TGTGCCAGCAAAGACCGGGAGGCGAATCAGCCCCAGCATTTT. Its protein is CASKDREANQPQHF.

The rearrangement links TRBV9 to TRBJ2-4, with D possibly matching TRBD2 (6 bases). Trimming stripped 4 bases from V and 0 bases from J, with 17 bases between. Germline V gene lookup returns CDR1 SGDLS and CDR2 YYNGEE. There are 17 residues in the CDR3. CDR3 coding DNA: TGTGCCAGCAGCCCTTTGGGGGGAAGGTTAGCCAAAAACATTCAGTACTTC. The encoded protein is CASSPLGGRLAKNIQYF. Together with reference TRBV9 and TRBJ2-4, the CDR3 gives the full variable domain: DSGVTQTPKHLITATGQRVTLRCSPRSGDLSVYWYQQSLDQGLQFLIQYYNGEERAKGNILERFSAQQFPDLHSELNLSSLELGDSALYFCASSPLGGRLAKNIQYFGAGTRLSVL.

This sequence joins TRBV9 and TRBJ2-1, with 7 bases lining up with TRBD2. The CDR3 has 14 amino acids. Per the germline V gene, CDR1 is SGDLS and CDR2 is YYNGEE. V lost 0 bases and J lost 12; bases outside the gene matches: 9. CDR3 DNA sequence: TGTGCCAGCAGCGTAGGAAGGGAGGGCTTTTGGCAGTTCTTC. This codes for CASSVGREGFWQFF.

V is TRBV6-5 and J is TRBJ2-7; TRBD1 agrees at 8 bases. CDR1 and CDR2 from the germline V gene are MNHEY and SVGAGI. V lost 0 bases and J lost 3; bases outside the gene matches: 7. This CDR3 comprises 16 residues. As DNA, the CDR3 is TGTGCCAGCAGTTACTCGCGGCAGGGGGCTGGCTACGAGCAGTACTTC. It specifies CASSYSRQGAGYEQYF.

The chain recombines TRBV30 with TRBJ1-2; D may be TRBD1 (5 bases). Germline V gene lookup returns CDR1 GTSNPN and CDR2 SVGIG (reference sequence). Trimming shortened V by 3 bases and J by 13 bases, and 24 bases separated the two germline ends. The CDR3 sequence is 14 residues long. The CDR3 DNA follows: TGTGCCTGGAGGGACACCGGGACGGCGGGATCCTGCACCTTC. Protein: CAWRDTGTAGSCTF.

The CDR3 DNA sequence: TGTGCCAGCTCACCCCCGGCAATCTCAGGGTCGGGTGAAAAACTGTTTTTT. It specifies CASSPPAISGSGEKLFF. This chain connects TRBV18 to TRBJ1-4, with a possible D match to TRBD1 (5 bases). Germline V gene data show CDR1 as KGHSH and CDR2 as LQKENI. The CDR3 length is 17 residues. V was shortened by 3 bases and J by 7 bases, with 21 bases between the two germline ends.

V is TRBV10-3 and J is TRBJ1-1, with D tentatively TRBD1 (6 bases). The V end lost 4 bases, the J end lost 0 bases, and 9 bases lay between the germline ends. The CDR3 length is 14 residues. Germline V gene sequence: CDR1 ENHRY, CDR2 SYGVKD. The CDR3 DNA follows: TGTGCCATCAGTGTGACAGGCTTGAACACTGAAGCTTTCTTT. It is translated as CAISVTGLNTEAFF.

The chain joins TRBV6-5 to TRBJ1-5, with D unresolved. Germline V lookup: CDR1 MNHEY, CDR2 SVGAGI. V lost 0 bases, J lost 5 bases, and 11 bases lay in between. This CDR3 is 15 amino acids long. The chain's CDR3 is CASSYSVTLDQPQHF. CDR3 coding DNA: TGTGCCAGCAGTTACTCGGTGACACTAGATCAGCCCCAGCATTTT.

This clone was counted between two and nine times. The V gene is TRBV5-4, the J gene TRBJ1-1; D remains unclear. Germline assignment: CDR1 SGHNT and CDR2 YYREEE (reference sequence). Trimming shortened V by 4 bases and J by 2 bases, and 15 bases separated the two germline ends. The CDR3 consists of 15 residues. The CDR3 DNA reads as TGTGCCAGCAGCGCGGAGCGGGGATTAAACACTGAAGCTTTCTTT. It is translated as CASSAERGLNTEAFF.